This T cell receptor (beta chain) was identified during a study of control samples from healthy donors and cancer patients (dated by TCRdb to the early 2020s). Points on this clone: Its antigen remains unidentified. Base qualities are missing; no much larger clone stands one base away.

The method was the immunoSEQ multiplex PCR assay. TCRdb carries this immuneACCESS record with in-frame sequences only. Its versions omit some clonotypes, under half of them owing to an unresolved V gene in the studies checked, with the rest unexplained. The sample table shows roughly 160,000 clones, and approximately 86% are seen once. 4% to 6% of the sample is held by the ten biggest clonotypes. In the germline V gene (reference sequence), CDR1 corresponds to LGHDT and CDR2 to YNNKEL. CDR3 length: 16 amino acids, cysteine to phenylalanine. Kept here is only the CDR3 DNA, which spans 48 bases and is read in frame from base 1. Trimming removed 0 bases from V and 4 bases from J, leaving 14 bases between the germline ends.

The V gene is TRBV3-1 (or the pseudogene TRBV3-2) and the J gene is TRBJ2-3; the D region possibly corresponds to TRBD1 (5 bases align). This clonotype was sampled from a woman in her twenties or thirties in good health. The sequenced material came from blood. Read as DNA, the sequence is TGTGCCAGCAGCCAAGATTTGGGGCAGGGCCCAGATACGCAGTATTTT. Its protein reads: CASSQDLGQGPDTQYF.